This TCR beta chain was observed in a study of cytomegalovirus exposure and HLA in healthy donors. A multiplex PCR was run with 60 Vbeta primers and 13 Jbeta primers. Assay used: immunoSEQ multiplex PCR; TCRdb lists only in-frame clones, some missing. The table has 95,000 to 150,000 clones, around 67% seen once. The length of the CDR3 is 15 residues. V lost 1 base to trimming and J lost 4 bases; unmatched junction nucleotides: 2. Per the germline V gene, CDR1 is LGHNA and CDR2 is YNFKEQ. Study-level points and caveats: Cytomegalovirus association was assigned to about 180 TCR beta chains.

Remarks on this clone: Its target is not known.

This TCR came from a woman aged 40 to 50 in good health and CMV-seronegative. Source material: PBMCs. This chain connects TRBV4-2 to TRBJ2-1; 9 positions agree with TRBD2. The CDR3 here is CASSQASGIYNEQFF. CDR3 DNA: TGTGCCAGCAGCCAAGCTAGCGGGATTTACAATGAGCAGTTCTTC.